A selection of T cell receptor beta chains follows, all from one sample in a study of cytomegalovirus exposure and HLA in healthy donors. Sequenced by immunoSEQ multiplex PCR; TCRdb stores in-frame clones only, minus some. There are approximately 100,000 clones in the sample; more than 60% occur only once, and 5.2% lies in the top ten. Sequenced material: PBMCs. The receptors were sampled from a female donor in good health and CMV-seropositive. Both conserved end residues are part of each CDR3. The order of the fields is V gene, J gene, D gene, clone size, CDR3 protein, CDR3 DNA. A D gene is named only where the DNA matches it firmly. Some rows mark clone size as missing; the rest say once, few, many or name a class of expanded clone.

TRBV11-2	TRBJ2-2	TRBD2	once	CASSTIAGGMNTGELFF	TGTGCCAGCAGCACAATAGCGGGAGGGATGAACACCGGGGAGCTGTTTTTT
TRBV19	TRBJ2-2	TRBD1	.	CASSIGGTGFRTGELFF	TGTGCCAGTAGTATCGGCGGGACAGGGTTTAGGACCGGGGAGCTGTTTTTT
TRBV6-6	TRBJ2-7	TRBD2	once	CASSYSASGSSYEQYF	TGTGCCAGCAGTTACTCGGCTAGCGGTAGCTCCTACGAGCAGTACTTC
TRBV18	TRBJ1-4	TRBD1	.	CASSRDRGTNEKLFF	TGTGCCAGCTCCCGGGACAGGGGAACTAATGAAAAACTGTTTTTT
TRBV27	TRBJ1-1	TRBD1	.	CASSWTGQVTEAFF	TGTGCCAGCAGTTGGACAGGGCAGGTGACTGAAGCTTTCTTT
TRBV30	TRBJ2-1	TRBD2	.	CAWRRLAGGSSYNEQFF	TGTGCCTGGAGGCGACTAGCGGGGGGGAGCTCCTACAATGAGCAGTTCTTC
TRBV4-1	TRBJ2-3	TRBD2	.	CASSQVWASGRAGTDTQYF	TGCGCCAGCAGCCAAGTTTGGGCTAGCGGGAGGGCGGGCACAGATACGCAGTATTTT
TRBV5-5	TRBJ1-1	.	.	CASRGDPTKNTEAFF	TGTGCCAGCAGGGGAGACCCGACGAAGAACACTGAAGCTTTCTTT
TRBV2	TRBJ2-7	TRBD1	.	CASSGQGVGQQYF	TGTGCCAGCAGCGGACAGGGGGTAGGCCAGCAGTACTTC
TRBV19	TRBJ2-5	TRBD1	.	CASSIQGQGIGETQYF	TGTGCCAGTAGTATACAAGGACAGGGGATTGGGGAGACCCAGTACTTC
TRBV19	TRBJ2-3	.	.	CASSMWSPSENTQYF	TGTGCCAGTAGTATGTGGTCCCCGTCGGAGAATACGCAGTATTTT
TRBV6-1	TRBJ2-1	.	.	CASSAQGYEQFF	TGTGCCAGCAGTGCTCAGGGGTATGAGCAGTTCTTC
TRBV5-1	TRBJ2-3	.	.	CASSLFDGSTDTQYF	TGCGCCAGCAGCTTGTTCGACGGGAGCACAGATACGCAGTATTTT
TRBV5-1	TRBJ1-1	TRBD1	.	CASSPGTGGLQTEAFF	TGCGCCAGCAGCCCCGGGACAGGGGGGTTGCAGACTGAAGCTTTCTTT
TRBV4-3	TRBJ2-5	TRBD2	.	CASSQERAAGGFLETQYF	TGCGCCAGCAGCCAAGAAAGGGCAGCGGGGGGGTTCCTAGAGACCCAGTACTTC
TRBV9	TRBJ2-2	TRBD2	few	CASGRAGDTGELFF	TGTGCCAGCGGGAGGGCGGGAGACACCGGGGAGCTGTTTTTT
TRBV6-6	TRBJ2-1	.	.	CASSQTGRSYNEQFF	TGTGCCAGCAGCCAGACAGGAAGGTCCTACAATGAGCAGTTCTTC
TRBV29-1	TRBJ2-7	.	.	CSVRETQAYEQYF	TGCAGCGTTAGGGAGACTCAGGCCTACGAGCAGTACTTC
TRBV5-1	TRBJ1-1	.	.	CASSPNRADPEAFF	TGCGCCAGCAGCCCCAACAGGGCTGATCCTGAAGCTTTCTTT
TRBV2	TRBJ2-1	.	.	CASRGTPTDNEQFF	TGTGCCAGCAGGGGGACTCCGACAGACAATGAGCAGTTCTTC
TRBV5-1	TRBJ1-1	.	.	CASSLAQGSGMNTEAFF	TGCGCCAGCAGCTTGGCTCAGGGTAGTGGGATGAACACTGAAGCTTTCTTT
TRBV18	TRBJ2-5	.	.	CASSPNEETQYF	TGTGCCAGCTCACCAAACGAGGAGACCCAGTACTTC
TRBV6-6	TRBJ1-5	.	.	CASSLRGTIQPQHF	TGTGCCAGCAGTCTCAGGGGAACGATTCAGCCCCAGCATTTT
TRBV5-6	TRBJ2-5	.	.	CASSRVDETQYF	TGTGCCAGCAGTCGGGTTGACGAGACCCAGTACTTC